This T cell receptor (beta chain) derives from a study of cytomegalovirus exposure and HLA in healthy donors (dated by TCRdb to the late 2010s). About the investigation overall: According to an earlier analysis of around 600 of the donors, roughly 180 million T cells yielded 117 million unique TCR beta sequences and about 280 Gb of sequence data. Roughly 300 gigabases of sequencing data and around 85 million unique TCR sequences made up an early release that covered over 550 HLA-typed donors. Of the 300 to 450 genotyped donors, over 65% fell in the genetic ancestry cluster associated with self-reported Caucasian donors. The study aimed to test whether cataloging public T cell receptors could reveal signatures of past pathogen exposure. Using immunosequencing, the study profiled T cell repertoires from 500 to 800 subjects and related those repertoires to cytomegalovirus serostatus. Along with the approximately 650-subject first cohort, a separate validation cohort of over a hundred different subjects was used. To predict cytomegalovirus infection status, the study combined high-throughput TCR immunosequencing, statistical association of individual TCRs with disease status, and machine learning. To study patterns of TCR occurrence, a later analysis re-analyzed previously published TCR beta repertoires from under 750 donors and added high-resolution HLA genotyping. The later analysis used no new phenotypic data to find candidate immune exposures, relying instead on TCR beta sequences and their occurrence across donors. An earlier analysis of more than 450 of the donors used high-throughput TCR beta sequencing to judge whether each TCR beta V gene segment behaved as functional or pseudogenic. Donor age, sex, ethnicity and CMV serostatus were compiled alongside the repertoire data. A later genetic analysis took genome-wide SNP genotypes for about 55% of the 666 donors and used that subset as a discovery cohort. All discovery cohort repertoires had been generated using a single sequencing platform. Both class I and class II loci were covered by HLA typing, at four-digit resolution. The number of typed donors differed by locus: about 620-640 for A, B, C, DRB1 and DQB1; some 500 for DQA1; 606 for DPA1; and 450 to 480 for DPB1. Five DR-DQ haplotypes were treated as single units for association and clustering because of strong linkage in the cohort. On average, around 240,000 unique TCR beta nucleotide sequences were sequenced per donor among about 400 genotyped donors of the cohort, with roughly 18% of those sequences being non-productive.

Libraries were made using the immunoSEQ multiplex PCR assay. A mixture of 60 forward primers for TCR Vbeta segments and 13 reverse primers for TCR Jbeta segments was used in the multiplex PCR. The CDR3 region of rearranged TCR beta genes was amplified from genomic DNA by a multiplex PCR assay. The Illumina HiSeq System was used to sequence the amplified TCR beta libraries as 87-base-pair reads. On the authors' methods: A later analysis tallied 75 million to 95 million unique TCR beta chains across the 550 to 850 repertoires, and about 12 million of those chains were shared by two or more donors. To remove PCR and sequencing errors, raw reads were error-corrected and collapsed into unique sequences using a nearest-neighbor algorithm that merged closely related sequences. V, D and J gene segments were assigned by aligning CDR3 sequences to IMGT reference sequences. For a sequence to be retained, a match of at least six nucleotides was required to both a V gene segment and a J gene segment. Rearrangements were called productive when the CDR3 lacked stop codons and stayed in frame with V and J; all others were non-productive. Following IMGT convention, CDR3 was defined as the stretch from the second conserved V-encoded cysteine to the conserved J-encoded phenylalanine. In an earlier analysis of approximately 590 of the donors, sequences lacking an unambiguous match to a single V gene segment were excluded. An earlier analysis of around 600 of the donors classified V segments as functional when productive rearrangements were above 56.7% and as segregating when the standard deviation between donors was above 5%. To diagnose cytomegalovirus status from the catalog of TCR beta chain sequences, a statistical classification framework was built. A later analysis assigned V and J genes by comparing TCR nucleotide sequences with IMGT/GENE-DB human TR gene sequences. The TCRdist pipeline was used in a later analysis to assign CDR3 sequences and most-parsimonious VDJ recombination scenarios. In a later analysis, each TCR beta chain was defined by its CDR3 amino acid sequence together with its V-gene family, and reads lacking a unique V-gene family were excluded. In a later analysis, approximately 590 highly shared, low-generation-probability nucleotide sequences were removed to address suspected cross-contamination and a sequencing artifact. A later analysis calculated a clonal expansion index for each public chain from normalized within-repertoire ranks of inferred template counts. In a later analysis, generation probabilities were computed using a VDJ recombination model fitted to out-of-frame rearrangements, and the results were checked against IGoR. A later analysis scored TCR-TCR, TCR-HLA and TCR-CMV co-occurrence with hypergeometric tests, applying a repertoire-size bias correction to TCR pairs. In a later analysis, false discovery rates were estimated by permuting HLA or CMV assignments 20 times. A later analysis grouped co-occurring TCRs with DBSCAN, adding TCRdist sequence similarity when clustering within HLA-allele-positive subsets. Co-occurrence clustering excluded repertoires with fewer than 30,000 or more than 120,000 public chains, plus five with anomalous nucleotide sharing. The table comes from immuneACCESS by way of TCRdb, which keeps in-frame sequences with V and J called. Part of the clones is missing from these tables; in studies checked, under half for an unresolved V gene and the rest for unknown reasons. That table supplies the V and J calls and clone size; D and trimming were determined from the DNA. In this sample the table shows about 170,000 clones, approximately 80% of which occur a single time. The ten largest clonotypes hold approximately 2.1% of the sample.

The paper as a whole reports these results and caveats: According to a later genetic analysis, donors in an Asian-associated ancestry cluster had fewer N-insertions in productive TCRs than the approximately 610-donor mean. Broadly in line with IMGT annotations, most TCR beta V segments showed up in productive rearrangements about 87% or about 30% of the time in an earlier analysis of 450 to 600 of the donors. A later analysis found that HLA-associated TCR beta chains were more clonally expanded and had lower generation probabilities than equally common non-associated chains. Linkage disequilibrium might explain the correlated functional status among segregating V segments, but an unknown experimental factor could not be excluded. Specific HLA alleles were associated with about 17,000 TCR beta sequences at a false discovery rate of 0.05 in a later analysis. The authors suggested that the approach could potentially be extended to other disease states and immunological phenotypes. The presence/absence analyses assumed that sequencing depth was roughly uniform across donors, and that assumption may not be true. According to a later analysis, most CMV-associated TCR beta chains appeared to be HLA-restricted, and the HLA associations seemed to be driven largely by CMV exposure. For the cohort, immune exposure information was limited to CMV serostatus. Because counts were too low, approximately 15 rarely observed V segments, including chromosome 9 orphons, were excluded from the earlier analysis of 500 to 700 of the donors. According to a later analysis, parvovirus B19, influenza, CMV and Epstein-Barr virus appeared linked to several top co-occurrence clusters. Only TCR beta chains were sequenced in this cohort, and the absence of alpha or paired-chain data limited detectable features. Because HLA typing was missing for some donors at each locus, association tests included only the typed subset. While some public TCRs were present in many individuals, most TCR sequences turned up only very rarely across donors. The classifier was reported to diagnose cytomegalovirus status with high specificity and sensitivity in both the original and validation cohorts. In a later analysis, the rate of TCR association differed among HLA loci, with DRB1 alleles having the most associated TCRs and HLA-C alleles having the fewest. The study listed approximately 150 TCR beta chains as associated with cytomegalovirus. Some IMGT-functional V segments, including TRBV6-2 and TRBV6-3, could not be told apart with the 87-base-pair reads, so those segments were excluded. V-gene and J-gene trimming of TCR beta chains was associated with a missense DCLRE1C variant in a later genetic analysis, and the association was replicated in an independent cohort. Strong co-occurrence of HLA alleles, especially DR and DQ, made assigning TCR associations to individual alleles difficult. A further reported finding was that TCR beta sequences accurately predicted the HLA-A and HLA-B alleles for most subjects in the first cohort. A few of the identified cytomegalovirus-associated TCR beta chains were confirmed in vitro to be specific for cytomegalovirus antigens. The sequencing pipeline was judged likely to have produced a cluster of highly shared sequence variants as a technical artifact.

The CDR3 contains 16 residues, cysteine and phenylalanine counted. Solely the CDR3 DNA is kept, with 48 bases framed from the first base. CDR1 LGHNA and CDR2 YSLEER are derived from the germline V gene. Trimming costs V 0 bases and J 4 bases, and their ends lie 14 bases apart. About this clone itself: No antigen is known for it. Per-nucleotide qualities are absent, and no much larger clonotype sits a single base away.

The cohort comprised 666 healthy bone marrow donors. Cohort members were all nominally healthy when sampled, although unrecorded immune exposures were likely present. The donor was CMV seronegative and belonged to the group of 350 to 400 seronegative cohort members. Every donor gave a peripheral blood sample, and the peripheral blood mononuclear cells from that sample were used for TCR beta sequencing. Genomic DNA extraction from the blood cell samples was performed with the Qiagen DNeasy Blood Extraction Kit. This clonotype was sampled from a woman aged 45-65 years in good health and CMV-seronegative. Source material: PBMCs. The sequence links TRBV4-3 to TRBJ2-3; D gene: possibly TRBD2, on 7 matching bases. The CDR3 reads as follows: CASSQDQRGGADTQYF. The nucleotide sequence is TGCGCCAGCAGCCAAGATCAAAGGGGGGGCGCAGATACGCAGTATTTT.